The entry below gives a single T cell receptor (beta chain) sequence along with its context. What it binds is not known. This entry is derived from a study of CD8 T cells in ankylosing spondylitis. Study conclusions and caveats: Disease-linked clones, CD8+, were relatively rare in peripheral blood.

A quantitative 5'-RACE method, one with molecular barcodes, was used to make TCR beta libraries. TCRdb redid the calling of the 5' RACE reads with MiXCR, one entry per CDR3 protein. The data hold 200,000 to 250,000 distinct CDR3 sequences, with more than 25% observed a single time. The sequence was collected from a male donor with ankylosing spondylitis or in good health (not recorded which). Material for sequencing was blood, either unsorted or a sorted T cell fraction (not recorded which).

CDR3 nucleotide sequence: TGTGCCAGCAGCGTAGGCGGAGGGACATACACTGAAGCTTTCTTT. This gives the protein CASSVGGGTYTEAFF. J is TRBJ1-1 and V is TRBV9; the D gene is possibly TRBD1 (6 bases). Germline CDR1 reads SGDLS; CDR2 reads YYNGEE. The CDR3 has 15 residues. V was clipped by 0 bases and J by 3 bases, with 12 bases between them.